Listed below are T cell receptor beta chains from one sample, sequenced in a study of shared clonotypes between healthy human individuals. Data came from immunoSEQ multiplex PCR; TCRdb stores just in-frame clones and leaves some out. This sample carries about 2.3 million clones, 90% to 95% of them seen once, and the ten largest clones take 0.39%. What was sequenced was naive CD4+ T cells from PBMCs. These receptors came from a man in his late teens or twenties in good health. Some clones in this sample may be carry-over from other donors' samples. Each CDR3 is given with its conserved first and last residue. A D gene is named only where the DNA matches it firmly. A clone size is listed for some rows: how often the clone was seen (once, few, many), or a class if it is expanded.

TRBV28	TRBJ2-5	11	-	-	TGTGCCAGCAGTTTAAGTGAGACCCAGTACTTC	CASSLSETQYF
TRBV30	TRBJ1-5	14	-	-	TGTGCCTGGAGCGCACGGGGAGGAAATCAGCCCCAGCATTTT	CAWSARGGNQPQHF
TRBV28	TRBJ2-6	15	-	-	TGTGCCAGCAGGCTACCGGGAGCCGGGGCCAACGTCCTGACTTTC	CASRLPGAGANVLTF
TRBV6-1	TRBJ2-5	12	-	-	TGTGCCAGCAGTGCCTTATTAGAGACCCAGTACTTC	CASSALLETQYF
TRBV6-5	TRBJ2-1	14	-	-	TGTGCCAGCAGCAGGCCCGGCTCCTACAATGAGCAGTTCTTC	CASSRPGSYNEQFF
TRBV10-3	TRBJ2-5	17	-	TRBD2	TGTGCCATCAGTGAAAAGGTGCTAGCGGGAGGGCAAGAGACCCAGTACTTC	CAISEKVLAGGQETQYF
TRBV7-9	TRBJ1-6	14	-	-	TGTGCCAGCAGTGCCGGGAGCAGTAATTCACCCCTCCACTTT	CASSAGSSNSPLHF
TRBV6-1	TRBJ2-3	13	-	TRBD1	TGTGCCAGTTCGGGACAGGGGTCAGATACGCAGTATTTT	CASSGQGSDTQYF
TRBV7-9	TRBJ2-7	14	-	TRBD1	TGTGCCAGCAGTTCGGACAGGACCACCTACGAGCAGTACTTC	CASSSDRTTYEQYF
TRBV11-2	TRBJ2-6	18	once	TRBD2	TGTGCCAGCAGCTCCCTACTAGCGGGAGGGACTGGGGCCAACGTCCTGACTTTC	CASSSLLAGGTGANVLTF
TRBV21-1	TRBJ2-2	14	-	-	TGTGCCAGCAGAGAAGCAGGGATTTCTCGGGAGCTGTTTTTT	CASREAGISRELFF
TRBV28	TRBJ1-2	16	-	-	TGTGCCAGCAGTGAGGGAGCGGCAGGATCTCAAAGGTCCGCCCTCTTC	CASSEGAAGSQRSALF
TRBV28	TRBJ2-1	15	-	-	TGTGCCAGCAGTTTACGAGGACTTCCTCTCGCTGAGCAGTTCTTC	CASSLRGLPLAEQFF
TRBV9	TRBJ2-1	13	-	-	TGTGCCAGCAGCGTAGGGGACACCAATGAGCAGTTCTTC	CASSVGDTNEQFF
TRBV6-1	TRBJ2-5	14	-	-	TGTGCCAGCAGCCAACGCAGGATCCAAGAGACCCAGTACTTC	CASSQRRIQETQYF
TRBV19	TRBJ2-7	14	-	TRBD2	TGTGCCAGTAGTACACTAGCGGGACCTTACGAGCAGTACTTC	CASSTLAGPYEQYF
TRBV27	TRBJ1-5	14	-	-	TGTGCCAGCAGTTTTTTGGGGTCCAATCAGCCCCAGCATTTT	CASSFLGSNQPQHF
TRBV6-5	TRBJ1-5	15	-	-	TGTGCCAGCAGTTTGGTATCTGGAGCCAATCAGCCCCAGCATTTT	CASSLVSGANQPQHF
TRBV7-2	TRBJ2-3	14	-	TRBD2	TGTGCCAGCAGCTTACGGGCGGGGGAAGATACGCAGTATTTT	CASSLRAGEDTQYF
TRBV28	TRBJ2-7	14	-	TRBD2	TGTGCCAGCAGTTCCTCGGGTAGCGGGAGTAAGGAGTACTTC	CASSSSGSGSKEYF
TRBV2	TRBJ2-1	14	-	-	TGTGCCAGCAGTGAGAACACTGCTTACAATGAGCAGTTCTTC	CASSENTAYNEQFF
TRBV7-2	TRBJ1-2	14	-	-	TGTGCCAGCAGCTTACTATCACAGAACTATGGCTACACCTTC	CASSLLSQNYGYTF
TRBV28	TRBJ2-5	18	-	TRBD2	TGTGCCAGCAGTTTAGCGGTGGGGTGGCTAGCGGTTCAAGAGACCCAGTACTTC	CASSLAVGWLAVQETQYF
TRBV28	TRBJ2-7	14	-	-	TGTGCCAGCAGAAGCCCCGGGGTGGTCTACGAGCAGTACTTC	CASRSPGVVYEQYF
TRBV6-6	TRBJ1-1	11	-	-	TGTGCCAGCGCGACGGGCACTGAAGCTTTCTTT	CASATGTEAFF
TRBV7-3	TRBJ2-1	16	-	TRBD2	TGTGCCAGCAGCTTGTTTAGCGGGAGGGGATACAATGAGCAGTTCTTC	CASSLFSGRGYNEQFF
TRBV28	TRBJ1-1	14	-	-	TGTGCCAGCAGTTTATGGGGACCGACTATTGAAGCTTTCTTT	CASSLWGPTIEAFF
TRBV7-6	TRBJ2-5	13	-	TRBD1	TGTGCCAGCAGCGGACAGGAACAAGAGACCCAGTACTTC	CASSGQEQETQYF
TRBV29-1	TRBJ1-1	13	-	-	TGCAGCGCCTCAGGGTTCGGGAACACTGAAGCTTTCTTT	CSASGFGNTEAFF
TRBV5-1	TRBJ2-7	15	-	-	TGCGCCAGCAGCTTGGTTGCCAGGTACTCCTACGAGCAGTACTTC	CASSLVARYSYEQYF
TRBV9	TRBJ2-3	16	-	-	TGTGCCAGCAGCGTAGTTGCTAGCGCCAGCACAGATACGCAGTATTTT	CASSVVASASTDTQYF
TRBV28	TRBJ2-7	14	-	TRBD2	TGTGCCAGCAGTGCACCTAGCGGGAGCTACGAGCAGTACTTC	CASSAPSGSYEQYF
TRBV5-6	TRBJ1-2	14	-	-	TGTGCCAGCAGCCCTCTTGGGGGATTAGTTGGCTACACCTTC	CASSPLGGLVGYTF
TRBV28	TRBJ1-3	15	-	-	TGTGCCAGCAGTTTAGCAGGGGCCGGAGGAAACACCATATATTTT	CASSLAGAGGNTIYF
TRBV5-1	TRBJ2-5	14	once	-	TGCGCCAGCTCGGCTAGCGCGACCCAAGAGACCCAGTACTTC	CASSASATQETQYF
TRBV10-3	TRBJ2-1	19	-	-	TGTGCCACCCGAGATCCGGGACCGAGGCTTCGCTCCCAAAGGGATGAGCAGTTCTTC	CATRDPGPRLRSQRDEQFF
TRBV18	TRBJ2-5	14	-	-	TGTGCCAGCTCACCACGGAACAGACAAGAGACCCAGTACTTC	CASSPRNRQETQYF